This TCR beta chain was observed in a study of cytomegalovirus exposure and HLA in healthy donors (dated by TCRdb to the late 2010s). The study in broad terms: In an earlier analysis of fewer than 750 of the donors, 250 to 350 Gb of sequence data and 100 million or so unique TCR beta sequences from about 179 million T cells were reported. About 330 gigabases of sequencing data and approximately 92 million unique TCR sequences made up an early release that covered approximately 650 HLA-typed donors. The genetic ancestry cluster associated with self-reported Caucasian donors included over 80% of the roughly 400 genotyped donors. The study aimed to test whether cataloging public T cell receptors could reveal signatures of past pathogen exposure. The study used immunosequencing to profile the T cell repertoires of hundreds of subjects and linked those repertoires to cytomegalovirus serostatus. Along with the 666-subject first cohort, a separate validation cohort of over 90 different subjects was used. To predict cytomegalovirus infection status, the study combined high-throughput TCR immunosequencing, statistical association of individual TCRs with disease status, and machine learning. A later analysis re-analyzed previously published TCR beta repertoires from approximately 670 donors and added high-resolution HLA genotyping to study TCR occurrence patterns. Rather than drawing on any new phenotypic data, the later analysis identified candidate immune exposures from TCR beta sequences and the way those sequences occurred across donors. An earlier analysis of 587 of the donors used high-throughput TCR beta sequencing to judge whether each TCR beta V gene segment behaved as functional or pseudogenic. Donor age, sex, ethnicity and CMV serostatus were compiled together with the repertoire data. In a later genetic analysis, genome-wide SNP genotypes for about 65% of the roughly 670 donors were used, and that subset was treated as a discovery cohort. All discovery cohort repertoires had been generated on a single sequencing platform. HLA typing covered class I and class II loci at four-digit resolution. The number of donors typed differed by locus, with 629-630 for A, B, C, DRB1 and DQB1, roughly 520 for DQA1, 606 for DPA1, and 472 for DPB1. Roughly five DR-DQ haplotypes were treated as single units for association and clustering because of strong linkage in the cohort. Across approximately 400 genotyped donors of the cohort, an average of about 240,000 unique TCR beta nucleotide sequences per donor were sequenced, and about a sixth of those sequences were non-productive.

Preparation of the library involved the immunoSEQ multiplex PCR assay. For the multiplex PCR, a mixture combining 60 forward primers for TCR Vbeta segments and 13 reverse primers for TCR Jbeta segments was used. A multiplex PCR assay on genomic DNA amplified the CDR3 region of rearranged TCR beta genes. Amplified TCR beta libraries were sequenced as 87-base-pair reads on the Illumina HiSeq System. The original pipeline was this. In a later analysis, around 80 million unique TCR beta chains were counted across the roughly 610 repertoires, and approximately 11 million of these chains were shared by at least two donors. A nearest-neighbor algorithm error-corrected the raw reads and collapsed the reads into unique sequences, merging closely related sequences to remove PCR and sequencing errors. CDR3 sequences were aligned to IMGT reference sequences to assign V, D and J gene segments. For a sequence to be retained, at least a six-nucleotide match to both a V gene segment and a J gene segment was required. A rearrangement counted as productive if the CDR3 had no stop codons and remained in frame with V and J, and every other rearrangement counted as non-productive. CDR3 was defined by IMGT convention, running from the second conserved V-encoded cysteine to the conserved J-encoded phenylalanine. The earlier analysis of some 540 of the donors excluded any sequence lacking an unambiguous match to a single V gene segment. In an earlier analysis of 587 of the donors, a V segment was called functional when productive rearrangements were above 56.7%, and segregating when the standard deviation between donors exceeded 5%. A statistical classification framework was built to diagnose cytomegalovirus status from the catalog of TCR beta chain sequences. V and J gene assignment, in a later analysis, came from comparing TCR nucleotide sequences with IMGT/GENE-DB human TR gene sequences. Using the TCRdist pipeline, a later analysis assigned CDR3 sequences along with most-parsimonious VDJ recombination scenarios. In a later analysis, each TCR beta chain was defined by its CDR3 amino acid sequence together with its V-gene family, and reads without a unique V-gene family were excluded. A later analysis removed 500 to 650 highly shared, low-generation-probability nucleotide sequences to deal with suspected cross-contamination and a sequencing artifact. In a later analysis, a clonal expansion index for each public chain was calculated from normalized within-repertoire ranks of inferred template counts. A later analysis computed generation probabilities with a VDJ recombination model fitted to out-of-frame rearrangements, and checked the results against IGoR. In a later analysis, TCR-TCR, TCR-HLA and TCR-CMV co-occurrence was scored with hypergeometric tests, and a repertoire-size bias correction was applied to TCR pairs. In a later analysis, false discovery rates were estimated by permuting HLA or CMV assignments 20 times. A later analysis grouped co-occurring TCRs with DBSCAN, adding TCRdist sequence similarity when clustering within HLA-allele-positive subsets. For co-occurrence clustering, repertoires with fewer than 30,000 or more than 120,000 public chains were excluded, along with four or five repertoires with anomalous nucleotide sharing. The immuneACCESS repertoire file appears here via TCRdb, limited to in-frame rearrangements. These files lack a portion of the clones; in checked studies, under half of the deficit traces to unresolved V genes, and the cause of the others is not known. V, J and clone size were drawn from that table, and D and trimming were deduced from the DNA. Across this sample there are 200,000 or so clones, with around 86% seen only once. The ten largest make up 6.5% of the sample.

The CDR3 covers 14 residues, taking in both the cysteine and the phenylalanine. The DNA shown is the 42-base CDR3, in frame from base 1. V has 6 bases trimmed and J has 4 bases trimmed; junction bases matching no gene number 3. From a lookup of the germline V gene, CDR1 and CDR2 are MNHEY and SVGAGI. With regard to this clone: The antigen this receptor binds is unknown. No qualities accompany the bases; no much larger clone lies one base away.

The cohort consisted of some 730 healthy bone marrow donors. At the time of sampling, all cohort members were nominally healthy, though unrecorded immune exposures were likely present. The donor was CMV seropositive and was included in the group of 250 to 300 seropositive cohort members. A peripheral blood sample was collected from each donor, and TCR beta sequencing was performed on peripheral blood mononuclear cells. The Qiagen DNeasy Blood Extraction Kit was used to extract genomic DNA from the blood cell samples. Overall results and qualifications from the work: According to a later analysis, most CMV-associated TCR beta chains appeared to be HLA-restricted, and the HLA associations seemed to be driven largely by CMV exposure. A later analysis found that HLA-associated TCR beta chains were more clonally expanded and had lower generation probabilities than equally common non-associated chains. According to the authors, the approach could potentially be generalized to other disease states and immunological phenotypes. A further reported finding was that TCR beta sequences accurately predicted the HLA-A and HLA-B alleles for most subjects in the first cohort. Specific HLA alleles were associated with 18,000 or so TCR beta sequences at a false discovery rate of 0.05 in a later analysis. Linkage disequilibrium might explain the correlated functional status among segregating V segments, but an unknown experimental factor could not be ruled out. In an earlier analysis of about 540 of the donors, most TCR beta V segments were observed in productive rearrangements about 90% or about 30% of the time, broadly matching IMGT annotations. The cohort was sequenced for TCR beta chains only, and without alpha or paired-chain data the features that could be detected were limited. In a later genetic analysis, fewer N-insertions in productive TCRs were reported among donors in an Asian-associated ancestry cluster than the roughly 640-donor mean. Several of the top co-occurrence clusters appeared to be linked to parvovirus B19, influenza, CMV and Epstein-Barr virus, according to a later analysis. When HLA alleles, especially DR and DQ, strongly co-occurred, attributing TCR associations to individual alleles was difficult. Most TCR sequences were observed very rarely across donors, whereas some public TCRs were present in many individuals. Because some donors lacked HLA typing at each locus, the association tests relied only on the typed subset. The sequencing pipeline was judged likely to have produced a cluster of highly shared sequence variants as a technical artifact. In vitro tests confirmed that a few of the cytomegalovirus-associated TCR beta chains recognize cytomegalovirus antigens. Cytomegalovirus status was reported to be diagnosed by the classifier with high specificity and sensitivity in both the original and validation cohorts. A total of fewer than 200 TCR beta chains were listed by the study as associated with cytomegalovirus. Because the 87-base-pair reads could not distinguish some IMGT-functional V segments, including TRBV6-2 and TRBV6-3, those segments were excluded. A later analysis found that TCR association rates varied across HLA loci, with DRB1 alleles showing the most associated TCRs and HLA-C alleles the fewest. The only immune exposure information available for the cohort was CMV serostatus. A later genetic analysis associated a missense DCLRE1C variant with V-gene and J-gene trimming of TCR beta chains, and an independent cohort replicated the association. The presence/absence analyses assumed that sequencing depth was roughly uniform across donors, and that assumption may not be true. Because counts were too low, roughly 16 rarely observed V segments, including chromosome 9 orphons, were left out of the earlier analysis of over 550 of the donors.

The sequence joins TRBV6-5 to TRBJ1-4; 9 bases in the junction line up with TRBD1. Sequencing was done on a sample of PBMCs. This clonotype was sampled from a woman aged 45-65 years in good health and CMV-seropositive. The CDR3 is CASSTGGNNEKLFF. The DNA reads TGTGCCAGCAGCACAGGGGGCAATAATGAAAAACTGTTTTTT.